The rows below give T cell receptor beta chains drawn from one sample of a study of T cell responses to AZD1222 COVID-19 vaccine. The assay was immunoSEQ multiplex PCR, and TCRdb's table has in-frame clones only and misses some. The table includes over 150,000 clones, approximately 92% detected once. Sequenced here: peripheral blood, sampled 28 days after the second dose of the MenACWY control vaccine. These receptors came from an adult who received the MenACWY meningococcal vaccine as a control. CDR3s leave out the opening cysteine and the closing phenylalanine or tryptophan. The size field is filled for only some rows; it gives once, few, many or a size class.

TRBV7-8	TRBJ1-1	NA	ASRINSGQEAF
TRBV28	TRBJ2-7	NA	ASSAREGKSYEQY
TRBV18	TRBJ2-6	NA	ASSRTARLSGANVLT
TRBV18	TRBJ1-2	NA	ASSPEPNYGYT
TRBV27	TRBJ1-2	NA	ASSLTPGQGSNYGYT
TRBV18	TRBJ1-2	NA	ASSPPNRYGYT
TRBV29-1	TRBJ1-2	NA	SGGQGSFYGYT
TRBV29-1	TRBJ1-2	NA	SVDDRAYGYT
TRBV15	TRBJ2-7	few	ATSRVGRGSYEQY
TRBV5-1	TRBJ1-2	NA	ASSLEGARGYGYT
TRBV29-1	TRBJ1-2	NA	SVVPPTGHGYT
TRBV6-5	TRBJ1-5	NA	ASSYSWSGDQPQH
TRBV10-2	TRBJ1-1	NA	ASSLQGNTEAF
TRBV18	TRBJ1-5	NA	ASSPQGGNQPQH
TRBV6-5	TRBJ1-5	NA	ASSRASSNQPQH
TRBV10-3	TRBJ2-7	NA	AITKDRGGEQY
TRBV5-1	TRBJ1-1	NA	ASSLRSPNTEAF
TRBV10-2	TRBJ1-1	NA	ASIRGNTEAF
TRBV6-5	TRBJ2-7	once	ASSYSKSLSSEQY
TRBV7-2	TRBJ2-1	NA	ASVESSYNEQF
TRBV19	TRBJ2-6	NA	ASRDRHSGANVLT
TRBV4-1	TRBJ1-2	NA	ASSQALTGGVYGYT
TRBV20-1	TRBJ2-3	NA	SANDGVLTDTQY
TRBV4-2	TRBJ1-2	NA	ASSQDGAPNYGYT
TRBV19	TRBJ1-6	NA	ASRTGDRLGSPLH
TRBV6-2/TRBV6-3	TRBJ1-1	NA	ASSYRTGGLNTEAF
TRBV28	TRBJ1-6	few	ASNPADRGLSPLH
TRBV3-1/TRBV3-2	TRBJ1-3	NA	ASSQDLVPSSGNTIY
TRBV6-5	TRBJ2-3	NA	ASLGQSSTDTQY
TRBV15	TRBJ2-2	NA	ATSRDQGTGELF
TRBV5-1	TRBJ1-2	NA	ASRGTVYGYT
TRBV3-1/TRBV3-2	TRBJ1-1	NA	ASSQLVMNTEAF
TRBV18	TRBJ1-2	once	ASSPPRTGNNYGYT
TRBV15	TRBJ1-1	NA	ATSRPGQGSVTEAF
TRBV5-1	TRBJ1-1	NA	ASSFLGEVNTEAF
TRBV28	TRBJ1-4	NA	ASTSKKARNEKLF
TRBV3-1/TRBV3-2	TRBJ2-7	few	ASSQGGTIYEQY
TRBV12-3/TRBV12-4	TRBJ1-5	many	ASSLATGQPQH
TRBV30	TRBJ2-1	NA	AWSVLAGAYNEQF
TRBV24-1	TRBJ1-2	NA	ATRPQGQSGYT
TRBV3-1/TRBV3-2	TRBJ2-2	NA	ASSQIWTGELF
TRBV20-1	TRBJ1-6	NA	SASSGHPKALNSPLH
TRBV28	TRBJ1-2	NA	ASSLSPAGRGYT
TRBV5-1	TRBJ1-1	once	ASSFGRNTEAF
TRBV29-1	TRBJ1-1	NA	SVEIIQNTEAF
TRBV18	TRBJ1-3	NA	ASSSDIAISGNTIY
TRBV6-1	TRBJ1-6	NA	ASSEGPGSPLH
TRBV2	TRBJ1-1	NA	ASSEMAGNTEAF
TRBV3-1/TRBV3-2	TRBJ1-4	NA	ASSQGGTLNEKLF
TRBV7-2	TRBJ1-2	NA	ASSLGDTRFGYT